Each of the 27 T cell receptor beta chains below was sequenced from the same sample in a study of radiotherapy plus CTLA-4 blockade in lung cancer. TCRdb's copy holds only in-frame clones and misses some; the assay was immunoSEQ multiplex PCR. The data show some 80,000 clones, around 80% seen once. The input for sequencing was peripheral blood, taken from a patient treated with radiotherapy plus ipilimumab. The receptors were sampled from a human donor with non-small cell lung cancer who had stable disease on radiotherapy plus ipilimumab.

In this sample, this clone turned up once. The chain carries TRBV7-3 and TRBJ2-3, with D possibly matching TRBD2 (7 bases). With 6 bases removed from V and 1 base from J, the gap between germline ends came to 17 bases. Germline V gives CDR1 SGHTA, CDR2 FQGTGA. The CDR3 totals 16 residues. CDR3: CASSKNAGAGTDTQYF. CDR3 nucleotide sequence: TGTGCCAGCAGTAAAAACGCGGGGGCTGGCACAGATACGCAGTATTTT.

This clone showed up just a few times. This chain joins TRBV6-5 and TRBJ2-7; 14 bases are shared with TRBD2. The CDR3 is 14 residues long. Germline CDR1 is MNHEY and CDR2 is SVGAGI. With 9 bases clipped from V and 6 bases from J, the junction kept 7 bases outside the gene matches. The CDR3 loop reads CASTGLAGVGEQYF. As DNA, the CDR3 is TGTGCCAGTACGGGACTAGCGGGAGTTGGCGAGCAGTACTTC.

The chain combines TRBV29-1 with TRBJ1-1, with 11 bases fitting TRBD1. With 4 bases clipped from V and 5 bases from J, the junction kept 6 bases outside the gene matches. The CDR3 has 14 residues. Germline V gene lookup returns CDR1 SQVTM and CDR2 ANQGSEA. CDR3 sequence: CSVAGTGGWTEAFF. The CDR3 DNA follows: TGCAGCGTTGCCGGGACAGGGGGTTGGACTGAAGCTTTCTTT.

This clone was counted a few times. The chain uses TRBV5-8 and TRBJ2-1; D may be TRBD2 (5 bases). CDR3 length: 18 residues. Germline lookup yields CDR1 SGHTS and CDR2 YDEGEE. V was trimmed by 1 base and J by 3 bases, leaving 20 bases between them. The CDR3 DNA follows: TGTGCCAGCAGCTTGTTAACCTACAGCGGCACCTACTACAATGAGCAGTTCTTC. This encodes CASSLLTYSGTYYNEQFF.

The chain carries TRBV27 and TRBJ2-5; D assignment may be TRBD1 or TRBD2 (5 bases each). The CDR3 runs to 14 residues. Germline assignment: CDR1 MNHEY and CDR2 SMNVEV (reference sequence). V was pared by 7 bases and J by 2 bases, with 14 bases between. The CDR3 DNA reads TGTGCCAGCACCCCTCGGGGCGGGCAAGAGACCCAGTACTTC. Its protein product is CASTPRGGQETQYF.

The V call is TRBV7-9, the J call TRBJ2-7; TRBD2 aligns across 11 bases. V trimming: 5 bases; J trimming: 1 base; junction bases outside the gene matches: 1. Germline CDR1 reads SEHNR; CDR2 reads FQNEAQ (reference sequence). The CDR3 contains 14 residues. CDR3 amino acids: CASSPSGGSYEQYF. In DNA form, the CDR3 reads TGTGCCAGCAGCCCTAGCGGGGGGTCCTACGAGCAGTACTTC.

The rearrangement links TRBV7-9 to TRBJ2-3; possible D gene TRBD1, 6 bases. The CDR3 totals 15 residues. The germline gives CDR1 SEHNR, CDR2 FQNEAQ (reference sequence). With 3 bases removed from V and 5 bases from J, the gap between germline ends came to 15 bases. CDR3 DNA sequence: TGTGCCAGCAGCTTCCGCAGGGGAGCAAGAGATACGCAGTATTTT. This sequence encodes CASSFRRGARDTQYF.

The chain couples TRBV2 to TRBJ1-4; 9 bases are a match to TRBD1. Trimming removed 6 bases from V and 7 bases from J; junction bases left unmatched: 15. This CDR3 is 17 amino acids long. CDR1 is SNHLY, CDR2 FYNNEI, per germline. This chain's CDR3 is CASRSDQYGTGSEKLFF. The CDR3 DNA is TGTGCCAGCAGGTCGGATCAGTACGGGACAGGGAGTGAAAAACTGTTTTTT.

The V gene is TRBV5-1, the J gene TRBJ2-7; 9 bases are a match to TRBD1. The CDR3 runs to 14 residues. V shed 6 bases and J 4 bases; nucleotides not matched to a gene: 8. The V gene's germline CDR1 is SGHRS and CDR2 YFSETQ. CDR3 in DNA: TGCGCCAGCACACGAACAGGGGGCGGATACGAGCAGTACTTC. It codes for CASTRTGGGYEQYF.

The V and J genes are TRBV5-1 and TRBJ2-7; D may be TRBD2 (6 bases). Trimming stripped 1 base from V and 5 bases from J, with 10 bases between. This CDR3 has 13 residues. Per germline, CDR1 SGHRS and CDR2 YFSETQ. For the CDR3, the DNA is TGCGCCAGCAGCTTGACGGGGGACCACGAGCAGTACTTC. It translates to CASSLTGDHEQYF.

The J gene is TRBJ1-2, the V gene TRBV11-2; 10 bases fit TRBD1. V lost 0 bases and J lost 5; bases outside the gene matches: 6. CDR1 is SGHAT, CDR2 FQNNGV, per germline. The CDR3 consists of 16 residues. DNA of the CDR3: TGTGCCAGCAGCTTAGACGAGACAGGGGGCGGGTATGGCTACACCTTC. It yields the protein CASSLDETGGGYGYTF.

As for this clone: In the same sample, other DNA sequences code for this CDR3. V gene TRBV30 combines with J gene TRBJ2-3, with a weak D call TRBD1 (7 bases). The CDR3 totals 14 residues. Germline lookup yields CDR1 GTSNPN and CDR2 SVGIG (reference sequence). V lost 5 bases and J lost 6, with 18 bases in between. The CDR3 DNA sequence: TGTGCCTGGGGGGGTCACGGAGGGGGCGATACGCAGTATTTT. Encoded protein: CAWGGHGGGDTQYF.

This clone was counted only a few times. The chain is built from TRBV4-2 and TRBJ2-4; 11 positions agree with TRBD1. Germline loops: CDR1 LGHNA, CDR2 YNFKEQ. V shed 4 bases, J shed 6 bases, and the junction held 5 bases outside the gene matches. The CDR3 has 15 amino acids. CDR3: CASSLGQGAGNIQYF. CDR3 DNA: TGTGCCAGCAGCCTAGGACAGGGGGCGGGAAACATTCAGTACTTC.

This clone was picked up a small number of times. The rearrangement links TRBV19 to TRBJ1-3, with D maybe TRBD1 (5 bases). The length of the CDR3 is 14 residues. Germline CDR1 and CDR2: LNHDA and SQIVND (reference sequence). V was trimmed by 5 bases and J by 2 bases, leaving 10 bases between them. The CDR3 is CASSPGPAGNTIYF. The CDR3, as DNA: TGTGCCAGTAGTCCGGGACCAGCTGGAAACACCATATATTTT.

This rearrangement joins TRBV28 to TRBJ2-7, with 7 bases matching TRBD1. The germline CDR1 and CDR2 sequences are MDHEN and SYDVKM. The CDR3 totals 17 residues. After removal of 5 bases from V and 9 bases from J, the junction contained 22 bases not matched to a gene. CDR3 residues: CASSRGRNRGPPSGQYF. CDR3 nucleotides: TGTGCCAGCAGTCGAGGAAGGAACAGGGGTCCCCCTTCCGGGCAGTACTTC.

The sample holds one count of this clone. This chain links TRBV5-8 with TRBJ2-5, with D perhaps matching TRBD2 (5 bases). V shed 1 base and J shed 2 bases, with 12 bases lying between them. The CDR3 is made up of 15 amino acids. Germline V gene sequence: CDR1 SGHTS, CDR2 YDEGEE. The CDR3 spells CASSLRDTPQETQYF. CDR3 nucleotides: TGTGCCAGCAGCTTGCGGGATACGCCTCAAGAGACCCAGTACTTC.

This clone has a single count. The rearrangement links TRBV7-3 to TRBJ1-1; perhaps TRBD1 as D (6 bases). The germline CDR1 and CDR2 sequences are SGHTA and FQGTGA. This CDR3 spans 14 amino acids. The V end lost 7 bases, the J end lost 0 bases, and 12 bases lay between the germline ends. As DNA, the CDR3 is TGTGCCAGCACCGAGACAGGACTGAACACTGAAGCTTTCTTT. This translates into CASTETGLNTEAFF.

Only a few counts were recorded for this clone. The chain joins TRBV5-1 to TRBJ1-4; a possible D gene is TRBD1 (5 bases). Trimming shortened V by 0 bases and J by 7 bases, and 16 bases separated the two germline ends. CDR1 is SGHRS, CDR2 YFSETQ, per germline. The CDR3 is made up of 16 amino acids. The CDR3 reads CASSLEGAGSAEKLFF. CDR3 in DNA: TGCGCCAGCAGCTTGGAAGGGGCAGGGTCGGCTGAAAAACTGTTTTTT.

The chain links TRBV4-1 to TRBJ2-7; 9 nucleotides align to TRBD2. V shed 5 bases, J shed 0 bases, and the junction held 26 bases outside the gene matches. The length of the CDR3 is 22 residues. From germline, CDR1 is MGHRA and CDR2 YSYEKL. The CDR3 DNA follows: TGCGCCAGCAGCGAAGCCGATAGAGCCACTAGCGGGCTTCCAACTACCTCCTACGAGCAGTACTTC. Protein product: CASSEADRATSGLPTTSYEQYF.

The chain joins TRBV2 to TRBJ2-5, with D perhaps matching TRBD1 (6 bases). The CDR3 has 15 residues. The V end was cut by 2 bases, the J end by 5 bases, with 15 bases between. Germline V gene lookup returns CDR1 SNHLY and CDR2 FYNNEI. The CDR3 bases are TGTGCCAGCAGTGAACAGGGGTTAAATGGGGAGACCCAGTACTTC. Translation gives CASSEQGLNGETQYF.

The gene calls are TRBV19 and TRBJ2-2, with D maybe TRBD2 (6 bases). The length of the CDR3 is 16 residues. Germline values: CDR1 LNHDA, CDR2 SQIVND (reference sequence). Trimming removed 6 bases from V and 5 bases from J, with 19 bases in between. The CDR3 loop is CASRPLEGLETGELFF. The CDR3 DNA reads as TGTGCCAGTAGGCCCCTGGAGGGGTTGGAGACCGGGGAGCTGTTTTTT.

The chain couples TRBV11-2 to TRBJ2-7; D gene uncertain. CDR3 length: 12 amino acids. Trimming stripped 4 bases from V and 6 bases from J, with 10 bases between. Germline-derived CDR1 and CDR2 are SGHAT and FQNNGV. The CDR3 nucleotides are TGTGCCAGCAGCTACGGACGGTTCGAGCAGTACTTC. Encoded protein: CASSYGRFEQYF.

This clone has more than one count but fewer than ten. The genes are TRBV10-3 and TRBJ2-6; D is perhaps TRBD2 (6 bases). In germline, CDR1 is ENHRY, CDR2 SYGVKD. The length of the CDR3 is 16 residues. Trimming stripped 3 bases from V and 2 bases from J, with 11 bases between. This chain's CDR3 is CAISDGRRAGANVLTF. In DNA, the CDR3 is TGTGCCATCAGTGATGGAAGGAGGGCTGGGGCCAACGTCCTGACTTTC.

This rearrangement joins TRBV5-1 to TRBJ1-5; 7 bases line up with TRBD1. The CDR3 spans 15 residues. Germline CDR1 reads SGHRS; CDR2 reads YFSETQ. Trimming removed 0 bases from V and 5 bases from J; junction bases left unmatched: 5. The CDR3 DNA sequence: TGCGCCAGCAGCTTGGAGACAGGGTCGGATCAGCCCCAGCATTTT. Protein product: CASSLETGSDQPQHF.

The rearrangement links TRBV11-2 to TRBJ2-7; D is ambiguous. V gave up 4 bases and J gave up 0 bases, with 1 base separating them. Germline CDR1 SGHAT, CDR2 FQNNGV. CDR3 length: 11 residues. The CDR3 loop is CASSYSYEQYF. The CDR3 nucleotides read TGTGCCAGCAGCTACTCCTACGAGCAGTACTTC.

This clone has only one observation. For the CDR3, the DNA is TGTGCCAGCAGCTTTAGTCGACAGGACCAATATGGCTACACCTTC. It specifies CASSFSRQDQYGYTF. The chain couples TRBV13 to TRBJ1-2; a possible D gene is TRBD1 (6 bases). This CDR3 is built from 15 residues. V lost 3 bases, J lost 5 bases, and 16 bases lay in between. Per germline, CDR1 PRHDT and CDR2 FYEKMQ (reference sequence).

This chain connects TRBV21-1 to TRBJ1-5. TRBV21-1 corresponds to a pseudogene. CDR3 size: 16 residues. The CDR3 DNA reads as TGTGCCAGCAAGGAGGGAGTGGTTATCGAGCTTCAGCCCCAGCATTTT. Translating it yields CASKEGVVIELQPQHF.